This entry features one TCR beta chain sequence. The data originate from a study of OX40 agonist ivuxolimab in advanced cancers. Only in-frame clones appear in the TCRdb table, and some are missing; sequencing was by immunoSEQ multiplex PCR. In the table there are around 100,000 clones, 90% of which are singletons. The V end was cut by 4 bases, the J end by 1 base, with 7 bases between. Looked up from germline, CDR1 is LNHDA and CDR2 is SQIVND (reference sequence). The CDR3 contains 13 residues. The TCR comes from an adult with an advanced solid tumor such as melanoma, head and neck, liver or kidney cancer. The chain uses TRBV19 and TRBJ1-1; D gene uncertain. The source material was CD4+ or CD8+ T cells sorted from blood, sampled in a trial of the OX40 agonist ivuxolimab. In DNA, the CDR3 is TGTGCCAGTAGTACTAGTGGGAACACTGAAGCTTTCTTT. Protein: CASSTSGNTEAFF.